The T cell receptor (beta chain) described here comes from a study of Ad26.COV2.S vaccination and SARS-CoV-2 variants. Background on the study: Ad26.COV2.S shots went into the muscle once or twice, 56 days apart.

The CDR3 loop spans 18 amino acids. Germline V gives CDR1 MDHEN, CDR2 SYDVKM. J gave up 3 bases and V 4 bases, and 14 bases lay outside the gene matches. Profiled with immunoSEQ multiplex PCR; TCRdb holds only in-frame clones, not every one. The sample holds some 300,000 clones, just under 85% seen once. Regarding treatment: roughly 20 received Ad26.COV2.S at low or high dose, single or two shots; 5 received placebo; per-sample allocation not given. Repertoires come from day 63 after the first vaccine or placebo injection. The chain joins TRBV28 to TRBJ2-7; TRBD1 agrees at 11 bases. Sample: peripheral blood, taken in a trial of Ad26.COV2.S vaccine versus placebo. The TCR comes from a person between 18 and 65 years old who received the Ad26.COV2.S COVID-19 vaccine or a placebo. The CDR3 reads CASSYPPSGTGGFYEQYF. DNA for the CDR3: TGTGCCAGCAGTTATCCCCCTTCGGGGACAGGGGGATTCTACGAGCAGTACTTC.